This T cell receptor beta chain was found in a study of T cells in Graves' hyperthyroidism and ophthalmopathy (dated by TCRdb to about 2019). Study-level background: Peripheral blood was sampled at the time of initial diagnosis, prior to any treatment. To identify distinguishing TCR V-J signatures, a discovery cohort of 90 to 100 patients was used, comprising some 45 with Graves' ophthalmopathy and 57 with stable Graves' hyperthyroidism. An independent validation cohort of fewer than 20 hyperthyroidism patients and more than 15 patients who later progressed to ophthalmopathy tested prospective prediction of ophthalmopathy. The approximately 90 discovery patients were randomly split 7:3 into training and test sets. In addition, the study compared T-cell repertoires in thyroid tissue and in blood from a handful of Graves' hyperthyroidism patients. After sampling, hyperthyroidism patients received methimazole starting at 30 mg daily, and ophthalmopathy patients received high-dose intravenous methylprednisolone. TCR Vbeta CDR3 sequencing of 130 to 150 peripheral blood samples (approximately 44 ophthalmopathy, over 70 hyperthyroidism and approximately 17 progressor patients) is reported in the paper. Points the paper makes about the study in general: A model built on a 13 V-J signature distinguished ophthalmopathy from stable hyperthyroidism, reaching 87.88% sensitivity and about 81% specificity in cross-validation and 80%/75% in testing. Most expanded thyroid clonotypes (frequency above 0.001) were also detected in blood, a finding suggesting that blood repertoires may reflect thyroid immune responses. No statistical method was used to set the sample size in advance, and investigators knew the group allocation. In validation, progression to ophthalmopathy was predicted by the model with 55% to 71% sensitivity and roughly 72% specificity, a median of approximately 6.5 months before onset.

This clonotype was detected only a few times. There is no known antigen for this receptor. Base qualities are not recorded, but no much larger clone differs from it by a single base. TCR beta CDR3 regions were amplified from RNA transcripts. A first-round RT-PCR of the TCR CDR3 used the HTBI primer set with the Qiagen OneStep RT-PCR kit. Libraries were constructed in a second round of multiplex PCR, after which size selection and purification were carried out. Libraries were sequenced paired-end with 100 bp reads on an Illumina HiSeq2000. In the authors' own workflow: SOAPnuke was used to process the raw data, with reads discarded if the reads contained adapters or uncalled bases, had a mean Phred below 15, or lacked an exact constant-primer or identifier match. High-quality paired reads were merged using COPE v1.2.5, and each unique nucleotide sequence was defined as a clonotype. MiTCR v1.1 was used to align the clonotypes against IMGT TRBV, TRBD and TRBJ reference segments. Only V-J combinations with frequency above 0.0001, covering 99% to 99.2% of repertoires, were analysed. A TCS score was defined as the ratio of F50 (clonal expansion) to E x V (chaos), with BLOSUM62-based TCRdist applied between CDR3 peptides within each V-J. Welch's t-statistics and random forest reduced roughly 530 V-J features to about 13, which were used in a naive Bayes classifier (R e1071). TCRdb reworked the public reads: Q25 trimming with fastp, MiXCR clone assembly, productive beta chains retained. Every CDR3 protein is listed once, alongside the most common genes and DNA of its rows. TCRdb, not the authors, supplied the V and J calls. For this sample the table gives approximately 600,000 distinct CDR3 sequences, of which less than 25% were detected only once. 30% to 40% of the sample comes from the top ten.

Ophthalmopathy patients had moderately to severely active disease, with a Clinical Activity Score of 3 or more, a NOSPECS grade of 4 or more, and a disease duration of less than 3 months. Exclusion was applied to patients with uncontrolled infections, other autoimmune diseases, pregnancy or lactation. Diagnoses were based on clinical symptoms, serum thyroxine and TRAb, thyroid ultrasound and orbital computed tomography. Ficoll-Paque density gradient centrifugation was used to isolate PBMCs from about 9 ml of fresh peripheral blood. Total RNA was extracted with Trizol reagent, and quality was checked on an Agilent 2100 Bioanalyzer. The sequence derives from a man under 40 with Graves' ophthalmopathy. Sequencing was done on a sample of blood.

The CDR3 reads as follows: CASSLGGGLEGYTF. The DNA sequence is as follows: TGTGCCAGCAGCTTAGGAGGGGGTTTAGAAGGCTACACCTTC. Recombination connected TRBV7-2 to TRBJ1-2; the D segment could be TRBD1, given 6 matching bases. Measured from the cysteine to the phenylalanine, the CDR3 is 14 residues long. Only the CDR3 portion is preserved as DNA: 42 bases, with reading frame beginning at the first base. The germline V gene sets CDR1 to SGHTA and CDR2 to FQGNSA. V sheds 1 base and J sheds 8 bases, leaving 14 bases between their ends.